The 18 T cell receptor beta chains below were found in one sample sequenced in a study of T-cell reconstitution after alpha-beta-depleted transplantation in children. It was with unique molecular identifiers that the TCRbeta library was prepared. TCRdb recomputed calls from the PCR reads with MiXCR, one row per CDR3 protein. The table includes about 510,000 distinct CDR3 sequences, over 10% detected once. The source was PBMCs, mostly from graft donor cells, collected 180 days after TCRalphabeta/CD19-depleted stem cell transplant. Receptor source: a female patient aged 2 to 10 who had a stem cell transplant for aplastic anemia, so the T cells may come from the graft donor.

This clonotype showed up just a few times. The chain joins TRBV29-1 to TRBJ1-1; D unresolved. This CDR3 is 15 amino acids long. Germline CDR1 SQVTM, CDR2 ANQGSEA. The V end was cut by 4 bases, the J end by 0 bases, with 15 bases between. The CDR3 DNA reads TGCAGCGTTGTTCCCGATCGTACCCTGAACACTGAAGCTTTCTTT. Encoded protein: CSVVPDRTLNTEAFF.

In its sample, this clonotype was seen a few times. The chain uses TRBV27 and TRBJ2-1; D is perhaps TRBD1 (6 bases). From germline, CDR1 is MNHEY and CDR2 SMNVEV (reference sequence). The CDR3 extends over 15 amino acids. Trimming removed 3 bases from V and 3 bases from J, with 12 bases in between. The CDR3 sequence: CASSFGTPYYNEQFF. Written as DNA, the CDR3 is TGTGCCAGCAGTTTCGGGACACCCTACTACAATGAGCAGTTCTTC.

This clonotype was seen a few times. The rearrangement uses TRBV28 and TRBJ2-7; the match to TRBD1 covers 10 bases. Germline assignment: CDR1 MDHEN and CDR2 SYDVKM. CDR3 length: 15 residues. The J segment lost 7 bases and the V segment lost 6 bases, leaving 12 bases of the junction unmatched. Here the CDR3 DNA reads TGTGCCAGCAGAAACGCCGGGACAGGGGCATGGGAGCAGTACTTC. Its protein product is CASRNAGTGAWEQYF.

V and J are TRBV20-1 and TRBJ2-3; D possibly corresponds to TRBD2 (5 bases). The CDR3 runs to 16 residues. V was trimmed by 1 base and J by 2 bases, leaving 16 bases between them. Germline V gives CDR1 DFQATT, CDR2 SNEGSKA (reference sequence). The CDR3 loop reads CSARVGKGANTDTQYF. CDR3 in DNA: TGCAGTGCTAGAGTTGGGAAGGGAGCTAACACAGATACGCAGTATTTT.

This clonotype came up many times. This sequence joins TRBV10-3 and TRBJ2-1, with TRBD2 matching over 7 bases. With V trimmed by 3 bases and J by 5 bases, 7 bases remained unmatched. CDR1 is ENHRY, CDR2 SYGVKD, per germline. The CDR3 spans 15 residues. In nucleotides, the CDR3 is TGTGCCATCAGTGAAGGGCGGGAGAGTAACAATGAGCAGTTCTTC. It codes for CAISEGRESNNEQFF.

This clonotype was counted many times. The V and J genes are TRBV6-5 and TRBJ2-3, with D possibly matching TRBD1 (5 bases). This CDR3 is 14 amino acids long. V was pared by 6 bases and J by 2 bases, with 12 bases between. Germline V gene data show CDR1 as MNHEY and CDR2 as SVGAGI. The CDR3 DNA is TGTGCCAGCAGCCAACAGGAACCCACAGATACGCAGTATTTT. Protein sequence: CASSQQEPTDTQYF.

This clonotype was detected a few times. The V and J genes are TRBV4-2 and TRBJ2-5, with TRBD2 matching 9 bases. With 0 bases clipped from V and 5 bases from J, the junction kept 13 bases outside the gene matches. This CDR3 region has 18 residues. Germline V gene data show CDR1 as LGHNA and CDR2 as YNFKEQ. The CDR3 DNA sequence: TGTGCCAGCAGCCAAGAGGCAGTAGCGGGAGCTCGGGGGGAGACCCAGTACTTC. Its translation: CASSQEAVAGARGETQYF.

The V gene is TRBV6-5, the J gene TRBJ1-2, with D possibly being TRBD1 (6 bases). This CDR3 is built from 13 residues. Trimming stripped 0 bases from V and 8 bases from J, with 10 bases between. Germline CDR1 and CDR2: MNHEY and SVGAGI. Here the CDR3 reads CASSYSAGGGYTF. CDR3 DNA sequence: TGTGCCAGCAGTTACTCGGCCGGGGGCGGCTACACCTTC.

This clonotype was detected only a few times. V is TRBV5-1 and J is TRBJ2-3; 8 bases map to TRBD2. The germline V gene has CDR1 SGHRS and CDR2 YFSETQ. J was trimmed by 1 base and V by 4 bases; bases with no gene match: 2. The CDR3 runs 14 residues. In nucleotides, the CDR3 is TGCGCCAGCAGCAAGACTAGCGGCACAGATACGCAGTATTTT. This encodes CASSKTSGTDTQYF.

V usage is TRBV7-2 and J usage is TRBJ1-1; 9 positions match TRBD1. Germline V gives CDR1 SGHTA, CDR2 FQGNSA. V dropped 5 bases and J dropped 2; count of bases not matched to a gene: 9. The CDR3 totals 16 residues. For the CDR3, the DNA is TGTGCCAGCAGCCGGGGACAGGGTTGGTCTAACACTGAAGCTTTCTTT. It specifies CASSRGQGWSNTEAFF.

The sample holds many counts of this clonotype. V gene TRBV4-3 combines with J gene TRBJ2-2; 12 bases match TRBD1. The CDR3 has 20 residues. The V gene's germline CDR1 is LGHNA and CDR2 YSLEER. V lost 0 bases, J lost 3 bases, and 11 bases stayed unmatched. Here the CDR3 DNA reads TGCGCCAGCAGCCAAGATAGGTTTGGGACAGGGGGCACCCACACCGGGGAGCTGTTTTTT. Translation: CASSQDRFGTGGTHTGELFF.

V usage is TRBV3-1 and J usage is TRBJ1-2; no clear D. The CDR3 has 16 amino acids. V shed 4 bases and J shed 7 bases, with 22 bases lying between them. The germline CDR1 and CDR2 sequences are LGHDT and YNNKEL (reference sequence). The CDR3 DNA is TGTGCCAGCAGCCCCAACGCTTTTGGAGTTTCGGGTGGCTACACCTTC. Residues: CASSPNAFGVSGGYTF.

A few counts support this clonotype. CDR3 amino acids: CASSLDSQTEAFF. Written as DNA, the CDR3 is TGTGCCAGCAGCTTGGACAGCCAGACTGAAGCTTTCTTT. This chain joins TRBV7-9 and TRBJ1-1, with D perhaps matching TRBD1 (6 bases). This CDR3 is built from 13 residues. Trimming pared 3 bases from V and 5 bases from J, leaving 10 bases between. The germline CDR1 and CDR2 sequences are SEHNR and FQNEAQ (reference sequence).

The chain joins TRBV5-1 to TRBJ2-5; 14 nucleotides line up with TRBD2. CDR3 length: 18 amino acids. The V segment lost 3 bases and the J segment 2 bases; nucleotides outside the gene matches: 9. CDR1 and CDR2 from the germline V gene are SGHRS and YFSETQ. This chain's CDR3 is CASSSRLAGGPEQETQYF. For the CDR3, the DNA is TGCGCCAGCAGCTCTAGACTAGCGGGAGGGCCGGAACAAGAGACCCAGTACTTC.

There are a few counts of this clonotype. V gene TRBV15 combines with J gene TRBJ1-5; maybe TRBD1 (6 bases). V lost 0 bases, J lost 6 bases, and 12 bases lay in between. Germline CDR1 LNHNV, CDR2 YYDKDF (reference sequence). The CDR3 runs to 15 residues. The CDR3 here is CATSRDGTRGQPQHF. Here the CDR3 DNA reads TGTGCCACCAGCAGAGATGGGACAAGGGGTCAGCCCCAGCATTTT.

The CDR3 coding sequence is TGTGCCAGCAGTTCATCGTGGGTTTCGGTGGAAGAGACCCAGTACTTC. Translation: CASSSSWVSVEETQYF. The rearrangement uses TRBV27 and TRBJ2-5; D is ambiguous. Trimming cost V 4 bases and J 3 bases, with 18 bases left between them. The germline V gene encodes CDR1 MNHEY and CDR2 SMNVEV (reference sequence). The CDR3 loop spans 16 amino acids.

As to this clonotype: The junction and the germline gene differ at one end; a read error may be behind it. This rearrangement joins TRBV7-2 to TRBJ2-3; 10 bases match TRBD2. The CDR3 totals 15 residues. In germline, CDR1 is SGHTA, CDR2 FQGNSA. The CDR3 DNA reads as TGTGCCAGCAGCTTACAGCGGGGGGGCACCGATACGCAGTATTTT. This sequence encodes CASSLQRGGTDTQYF.

This clonotype was observed a few times. This chain uses TRBV7-9 with TRBJ2-7; either TRBD1 or TRBD2 may fit D (6 bases each). The CDR3 totals 14 residues. The V and J ends lost 8 bases and 3 bases respectively, with 17 bases between them. The germline V gene encodes CDR1 SEHNR and CDR2 FQNEAQ (reference sequence). This CDR3 reads CASLQSGGGYEQYF. CDR3 DNA sequence: TGTGCCAGCCTTCAGAGTGGAGGGGGCTACGAGCAGTACTTC.